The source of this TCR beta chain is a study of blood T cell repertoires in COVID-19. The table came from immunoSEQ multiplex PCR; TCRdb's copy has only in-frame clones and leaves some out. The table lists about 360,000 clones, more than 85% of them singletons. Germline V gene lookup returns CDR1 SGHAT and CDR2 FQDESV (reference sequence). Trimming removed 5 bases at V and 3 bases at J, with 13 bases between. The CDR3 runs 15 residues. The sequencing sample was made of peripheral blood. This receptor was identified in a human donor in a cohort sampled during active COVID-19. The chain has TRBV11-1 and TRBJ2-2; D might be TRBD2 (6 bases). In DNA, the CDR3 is TGTGCCAGCAGCCCCGGGACTGTACACACCGGGGAGCTGTTTTTT. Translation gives CASSPGTVHTGELFF.